This TCR beta chain appears in the sequencing data of a study of T cell responses to AZD1222 COVID-19 vaccine. Whole-study context: Analyses pooled second doses at about 4 or about 12 weeks. Points from the study as a whole: Donors were largely white British and mainly female; clonal diversity was possibly underestimated. Regions 160-218 and 743-854 held dominance among vaccine-associated CD4 TCRs, which spanned spike. Repertoires in all cases were sampled only once the peak T cell response had passed.

As to this clone: The antigen is undetermined.

Produced via immunoSEQ multiplex PCR; TCRdb's table is partial and in-frame only. The data contain approximately 150,000 clones, less than 95% of them singletons. The ends were cut back, 0 bases at V and 3 bases at J, with 12 bases in the middle. Germline V CDR1 and CDR2: LNHDA, SQIVND (reference sequence). CDR3 length: 16 amino acids. The source was peripheral blood, collected on day 0 of AZD1222 vaccination. V gene TRBV19 combines with J gene TRBJ2-1; either TRBD1 or TRBD2 may supply D (5 bases each). This TCR was recovered from an adult in good health. DNA for the CDR3: TGTGCCAGTAGTATAGAACGGGGCTGGGGCTACAATGAGCAGTTCTTC. Its protein product is CASSIERGWGYNEQFF. Complete variable domain (other parts from reference TRBV19 and TRBJ2-1): DGGITQSPKYLFRKEGQNVTLSCEQNLNHDAMYWYRQDPGQGLRLIYYSQIVNDFQKGDIAEGYSVSREKKESFPLTVTSAQKNPTAFYLCASSIERGWGYNEQFFGPGTRLTVL.